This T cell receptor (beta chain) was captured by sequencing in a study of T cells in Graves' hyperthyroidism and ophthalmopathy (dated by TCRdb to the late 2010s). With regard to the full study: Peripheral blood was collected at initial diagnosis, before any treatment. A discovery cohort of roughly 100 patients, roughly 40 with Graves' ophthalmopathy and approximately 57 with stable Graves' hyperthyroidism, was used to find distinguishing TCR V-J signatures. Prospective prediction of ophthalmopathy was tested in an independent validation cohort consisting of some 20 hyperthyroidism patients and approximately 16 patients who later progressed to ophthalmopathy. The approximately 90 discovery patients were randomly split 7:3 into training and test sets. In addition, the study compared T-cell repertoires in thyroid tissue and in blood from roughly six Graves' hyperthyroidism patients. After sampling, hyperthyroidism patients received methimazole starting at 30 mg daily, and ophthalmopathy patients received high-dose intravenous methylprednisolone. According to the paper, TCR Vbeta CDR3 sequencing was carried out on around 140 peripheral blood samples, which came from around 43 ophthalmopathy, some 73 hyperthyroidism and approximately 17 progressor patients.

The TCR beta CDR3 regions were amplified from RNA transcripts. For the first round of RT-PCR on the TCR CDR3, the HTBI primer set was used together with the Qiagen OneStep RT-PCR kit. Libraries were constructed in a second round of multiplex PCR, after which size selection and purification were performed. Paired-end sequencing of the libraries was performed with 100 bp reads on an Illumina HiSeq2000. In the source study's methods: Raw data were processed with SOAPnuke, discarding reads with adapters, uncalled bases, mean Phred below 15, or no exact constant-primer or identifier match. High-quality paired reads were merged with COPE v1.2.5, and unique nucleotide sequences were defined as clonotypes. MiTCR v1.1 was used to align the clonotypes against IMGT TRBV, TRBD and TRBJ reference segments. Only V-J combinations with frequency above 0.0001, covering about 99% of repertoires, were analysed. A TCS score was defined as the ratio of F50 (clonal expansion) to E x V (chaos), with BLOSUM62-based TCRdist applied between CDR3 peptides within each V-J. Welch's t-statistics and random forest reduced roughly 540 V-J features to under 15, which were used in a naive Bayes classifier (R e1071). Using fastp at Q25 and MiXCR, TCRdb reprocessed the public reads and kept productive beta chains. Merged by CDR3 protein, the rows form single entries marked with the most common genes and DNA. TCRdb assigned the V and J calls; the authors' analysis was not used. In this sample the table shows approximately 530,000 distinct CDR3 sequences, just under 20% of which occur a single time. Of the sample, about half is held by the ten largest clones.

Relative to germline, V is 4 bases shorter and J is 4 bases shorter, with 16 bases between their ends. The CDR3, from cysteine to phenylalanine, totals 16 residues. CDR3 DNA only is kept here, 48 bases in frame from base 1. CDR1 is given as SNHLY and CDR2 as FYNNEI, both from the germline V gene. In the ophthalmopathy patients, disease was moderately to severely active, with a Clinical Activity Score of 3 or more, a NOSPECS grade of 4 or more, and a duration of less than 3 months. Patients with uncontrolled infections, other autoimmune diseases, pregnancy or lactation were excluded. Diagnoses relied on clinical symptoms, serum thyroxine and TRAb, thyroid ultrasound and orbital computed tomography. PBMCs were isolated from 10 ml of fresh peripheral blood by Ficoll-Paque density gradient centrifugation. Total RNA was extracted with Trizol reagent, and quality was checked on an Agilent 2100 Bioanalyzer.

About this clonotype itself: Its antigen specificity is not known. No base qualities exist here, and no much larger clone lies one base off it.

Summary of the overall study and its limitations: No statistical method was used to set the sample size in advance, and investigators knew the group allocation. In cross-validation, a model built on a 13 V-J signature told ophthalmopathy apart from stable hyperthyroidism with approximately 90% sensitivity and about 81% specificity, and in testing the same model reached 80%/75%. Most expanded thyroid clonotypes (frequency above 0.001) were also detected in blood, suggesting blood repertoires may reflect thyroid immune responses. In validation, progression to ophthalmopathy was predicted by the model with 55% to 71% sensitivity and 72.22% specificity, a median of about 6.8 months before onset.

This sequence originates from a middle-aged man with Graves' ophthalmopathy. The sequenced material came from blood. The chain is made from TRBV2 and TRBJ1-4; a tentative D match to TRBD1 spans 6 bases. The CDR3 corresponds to CASSADRVTINEKLFF. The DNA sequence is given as TGTGCCAGCAGTGCGGACAGAGTTACGATTAATGAAAAACTGTTTTTT.